Presented here are 10 T cell receptor beta chains from one specimen sequenced in a study of blood T cell repertoires in COVID-19. Libraries were prepared by immunoSEQ multiplex PCR; TCRdb keeps only in-frame clonotypes and omits some of them. The table includes 250,000 or so clones, approximately 86% detected once. Sequencing was done on a sample of peripheral blood. All receptors come from a woman in her fifties or sixties with COVID-19, enrolled during active disease.

This clone was seen only once. V is TRBV29-1 and J is TRBJ1-1; 7 bases fit TRBD1. The CDR3 has 13 residues. Trimming removed 6 bases from V and 6 bases from J; junction bases left unmatched: 10. Germline V lookup: CDR1 SQVTM, CDR2 ANQGSEA. The DNA for the CDR3 is TGCAGCGTGACCCCCAGGGGGATCGCTGAAGCTTTCTTT. This codes for CSVTPRGIAEAFF. The variable domain in full, with the rest retrieved from reference TRBV29-1 and TRBJ1-1, is SAVISQKPSRDICQRGTSLTIQCQVDSQVTMMFWYRQQPGQSLTLIATANQGSEATYESGFVIDKFPISRPNLTFSTLTVSNMSPEDSSIYLCSVTPRGIAEAFFGQGTRLTVV.

This rearrangement joins TRBV5-1 to TRBJ2-1; D remains ambiguous. CDR1 is SGHRS and CDR2 is YFSETQ in the germline V gene. This CDR3 contains 14 residues. V dropped 0 bases and J dropped 10 bases, with 14 bases sitting between them. CDR3 residues: CASSLALNLGEQFF. As DNA, the CDR3 is TGCGCCAGCAGCTTGGCACTAAATCTTGGAGAGCAGTTCTTC.

The chain has TRBV24-1 and TRBJ2-7; 7 nucleotides agree with TRBD2. The CDR3 length is 16 residues. With V trimmed by 5 bases and J by 2 bases, 11 bases remained unmatched. Germline V gene sequence: CDR1 KGHDR, CDR2 SFDVKD. The CDR3 DNA is TGTGCCACCAGTGCCGACGGCGGGAGTGGGACCTACGAGCAGTACTTC. Its protein is CATSADGGSGTYEQYF.

The chain carries TRBV6-2 or TRBV6-3 and TRBJ2-2; 9 nucleotides agree with TRBD1. V lost 1 base to trimming and J lost 3 bases; unmatched junction nucleotides: 6. The CDR3 spans 17 residues. Germline V CDR1 and CDR2: MNHEY, SVGEGT. As DNA, the CDR3 is TGTGCCAGCAGTTACTATACAGGGGGCCCTTACACCGGGGAGCTGTTTTTT. This sequence encodes CASSYYTGGPYTGELFF.

The chain employs TRBV5-4 and TRBJ2-7, with TRBD2 matching over 9 bases. The CDR3 contains 15 residues. The germline V gene has CDR1 SGHNT and CDR2 YYREEE (reference sequence). V shed 0 bases and J 3 bases; nucleotides not matched to a gene: 4. The CDR3 DNA sequence: TGTGCCAGCAGCTTGGTGACTAGCGGAATCTACGAGCAGTACTTC. It encodes CASSLVTSGIYEQYF.

CDR3 bases: TGTGCCAGCAATTTTAAGGGGGCTAGCGTCTACGAGCAGTACTTC. The encoded protein is CASNFKGASVYEQYF. The gene calls are TRBV6-5 and TRBJ2-7, with D possibly matching TRBD1 (7 bases). V lost 7 bases, J lost 3 bases, and 19 bases lay in between. This CDR3 has 15 residues. The germline V gene has CDR1 MNHEY and CDR2 SVGAGI.

The chain employs TRBV3-1 (or the pseudogene TRBV3-2) and TRBJ2-7; 9 bases match TRBD1. The ends lost 3 bases at V and 4 bases at J; junction bases unmatched: 7. The CDR3 is made up of 15 amino acids. CDR1 LGHDT and CDR2 YNNKEL come from the germline V gene (reference sequence). The CDR3 nucleotides read TGTGCCAGCAGCCACCACAGGGGGCGCTCGTACGAGCAGTACTTC. Amino acids: CASSHHRGRSYEQYF.

The chain uses TRBV6-5 and TRBJ2-7, with 11 bases lining up with TRBD2. The germline V gene encodes CDR1 MNHEY and CDR2 SVGAGI. The CDR3 covers 14 residues. With 2 bases clipped from V and 3 bases from J, the junction kept 0 bases outside the gene matches. CDR3 coding DNA: TGTGCCAGCAGTTACACTAGCGGGAGCTACGAGCAGTACTTC. It translates to CASSYTSGSYEQYF.

The V and J genes are TRBV18 and TRBJ1-3; D uncertain. Per germline, CDR1 KGHSH and CDR2 LQKENI. CDR3 length equals 16 residues. V lost 3 bases and J 2 bases, leaving 14 bases between the germline ends. The CDR3 coding sequence is TGTGCCAGCTCACCGGAGAACACTCGGACTGGAAACACCATATATTTT. Amino acid sequence: CASSPENTRTGNTIYF.

This clone was found once. This chain links TRBV4-1 with TRBJ2-1, with a possible D match to TRBD1 (5 bases). Germline assignment: CDR1 MGHRA and CDR2 YSYEKL. The CDR3 spans 17 residues. V lost 0 bases, J lost 1 base, and 13 bases lay in between. The CDR3 sequence is CASSQDQGFRSYNEQFF. The CDR3 nucleotides read TGCGCCAGCAGCCAAGATCAGGGTTTTAGGTCCTACAATGAGCAGTTCTTC.